A single sample is the source of the 28 T cell receptor beta chains below, sequenced in a study of blood T cells in healthy people across ages. The authors ran a second PCR of roughly 6 to 11 cycles using a sample-barcoded 5' primer and a J-beta primer mix. TCRdb passed the 5' RACE reads through MiXCR, listing each CDR3 protein once. The data contain approximately 790,000 distinct CDR3 sequences, 62% of them seen just once; the ten biggest clones take up around 30%. Sample: blood. Source of these receptors: a man aged 30-40 years in good health.

The CDR3 DNA reads TGTGCCAGCAGTGGCCGCCAGGAAGTGTATGAGCAGTTCTTC. It translates to CASSGRQEVYEQFF. The J gene is TRBJ2-1, the V gene TRBV2; D remains ambiguous. The germline V and J ends were trimmed by 4 bases and 8 bases, with 15 bases remaining between them. The CDR3 has 14 residues. Germline CDR1 is SNHLY and CDR2 is FYNNEI. Based on the CDR3 plus reference TRBV2 and TRBJ2-1, the full variable domain is EPEVTQTPSHQVTQMGQEVILRCVPISNHLYFYWYRQILGQKVEFLVSFYNNEISEKSEIFDDQFSVERPDGSNFTLKIRSTKLEDSAMYFCASSGRQEVYEQFFGPGTRLTVL.

The chain couples TRBV7-2 to TRBJ2-3; D not resolved. The length of the CDR3 is 14 residues. Trimming took 5 bases from V and 2 from J, leaving 11 bases between them. Germline V gene lookup returns CDR1 SGHTA and CDR2 FQGNSA. CDR3 protein: CASSHRAYTDTQYF. The DNA for the CDR3 is TGTGCCAGCAGCCATAGGGCCTACACAGATACGCAGTATTTT.

The gene calls are TRBV7-2 and TRBJ2-3, with a tentative D call TRBD2 (6 bases). The germline V gene has CDR1 SGHTA and CDR2 FQGNSA. V dropped 5 bases and J dropped 5 bases, with 14 bases sitting between them. CDR3 size: 14 residues. CDR3 sequence: CASSTRPGGDTQYF. DNA of the CDR3: TGTGCCAGCAGCACGAGGCCCGGGGGAGATACGCAGTATTTT.

V is TRBV20-1 and J is TRBJ2-3; TRBD2 matches at 8 bases. V shed 6 bases, J shed 0 bases, and the junction held 14 bases outside the gene matches. Germline loops: CDR1 DFQATT, CDR2 SNEGSKA (reference sequence). CDR3 size: 17 residues. The CDR3 is CSASAAGGLTSTDTQYF. CDR3 DNA sequence: TGCAGTGCCTCTGCTGCGGGAGGACTGACTAGCACAGATACGCAGTATTTT.

The chain combines TRBV10-3 with TRBJ2-3; D uncertain. The CDR3 runs 14 residues. Trimming shortened V by 1 base and J by 1 base, and 6 bases separated the two germline ends. Per the germline V gene, CDR1 is ENHRY and CDR2 is SYGVKD. CDR3: CAISELARTDTQYF. The CDR3 DNA sequence: TGTGCCATCAGTGAGTTAGCCCGCACAGATACGCAGTATTTT.

The chain couples TRBV20-1 to TRBJ2-2, with TRBD1 matching 7 bases. The CDR3 totals 14 residues. V was pared by 6 bases and J by 4 bases, with 8 bases of the junction left unmatched. Germline assignment: CDR1 DFQATT and CDR2 SNEGSKA (reference sequence). The CDR3 loop reads CSASGQWGTGELFF. CDR3 nucleotides: TGCAGTGCGTCGGGACAGTGGGGCACCGGGGAGCTGTTTTTT.

V usage is TRBV7-9 and J usage is TRBJ1-2; 11 bases line up with TRBD1. Unmatched junction bases numbered 3, after V lost 5 bases and J lost 4 bases. CDR3 size: 14 residues. In germline, CDR1 is SEHNR, CDR2 FQNEAQ (reference sequence). The CDR3 DNA sequence: TGTGCCAGCAGCCGGACAGGGGGCCTCTATGGCTACACCTTC. Protein product: CASSRTGGLYGYTF.

The chain carries TRBV5-4 and TRBJ1-4; 7 positions agree with TRBD1. V was clipped by 2 bases and J by 3 bases; unmatched bases: 4. The CDR3 has 15 residues. CDR1 is SGHNT and CDR2 is YYREEE in the germline V gene (reference sequence). CDR3 bases: TGTGCCAGCAGCTTCCAGGGGGGTGCTAATGAAAAACTGTTTTTT. Residues: CASSFQGGANEKLFF.

This chain uses TRBV28 with TRBJ2-1; 14 positions agree with TRBD2. After removal of 4 bases from V and 9 bases from J, the junction contained 8 bases not matched to a gene. The CDR3 is 16 amino acids. Germline CDR1 reads MDHEN; CDR2 reads SYDVKM. CDR3 sequence: CASSSRLAGGPGEQFF. The CDR3 bases are TGTGCCAGCAGTTCGCGACTAGCGGGGGGGCCGGGTGAGCAGTTCTTC. Combining the CDR3 with reference TRBV28 and TRBJ2-1 gives the whole variable domain DVKVTQSSRYLVKRTGEKVFLECVQDMDHENMFWYRQDPGLGLRLIYFSYDVKMKEKGDIPEGYSVSREKKERFSLILESASTNQTSMYLCASSSRLAGGPGEQFFGPGTRLTVL.

The rearrangement joins TRBV4-3 to TRBJ1-6; D call uncertain. In germline, CDR1 is LGHNA, CDR2 YSLEER. The ends were cut back, 0 bases at V and 3 bases at J, with 6 bases in the middle. This CDR3 contains 15 residues. CDR3 loop: CASSQDEDYNSPLHF. The CDR3, as DNA: TGCGCCAGCAGCCAAGATGAAGACTATAATTCACCCCTCCACTTT.

V and J are TRBV7-9 and TRBJ2-5, with D uncertain. The V gene's germline CDR1 is SEHNR and CDR2 FQNEAQ (reference sequence). The V and J ends lost 1 base and 7 bases respectively, with 10 bases between them. The CDR3 has 13 residues. The CDR3 coding sequence is TGTGCCAGCAGCTTAGGGACCAAAGCGACCCAGTACTTC. Translation: CASSLGTKATQYF.

The V call is TRBV7-6, the J call TRBJ2-5; 12 bases are shared with TRBD2. Germline V gene sequence: CDR1 SGHVS, CDR2 FNYEAQ. The J segment lost 1 base and the V segment lost 1 base, leaving 7 bases of the junction unmatched. The CDR3 totals 18 residues. The CDR3 here is CASSLVLAGGPLQETQYF. The DNA of the CDR3 is TGTGCCAGCAGCTTAGTTCTAGCGGGGGGGCCCCTCCAAGAGACCCAGTACTTC.

This clonotype was observed a handful of times. The V gene is TRBV29-1, the J gene TRBJ2-3; 7 nucleotides line up with TRBD1. The CDR3 runs 17 residues. The V segment lost 4 bases and the J segment 2 bases; nucleotides outside the gene matches: 15. Germline CDR1 and CDR2: SQVTM and ANQGSEA. The CDR3 reads CSVGAIQGTLTTDTQYF. In nucleotides, the CDR3 is TGCAGCGTTGGGGCGATACAGGGGACCCTCACCACAGATACGCAGTATTTT.

This rearrangement joins TRBV6-5 to TRBJ2-3; 11 positions agree with TRBD1. The germline CDR1 and CDR2 sequences are MNHEY and SVGAGI. CDR3 length equals 16 residues. With 3 bases clipped from V and 4 bases from J, the junction kept 6 bases outside the gene matches. CDR3 sequence: CASSYGTGGFADTQYF. The CDR3 nucleotides are TGTGCCAGCAGTTATGGGACAGGGGGTTTCGCAGATACGCAGTATTTT.

This clonotype was found once. The gene calls are TRBV12-3 or TRBV12-4 and TRBJ2-1, with a possible D match to TRBD2 (5 bases). The J call is doubtful: the DNA matches TRBJ2-7 better. The CDR3 has 15 residues. The CDR3: CASTTQAEPWNEQYF. In DNA form, the CDR3 reads TGTGCCAGCACCACCCAAGCGGAACCTTGGAATGAGCAGTACTTC.

Turning to this clonotype: The junction and the germline gene differ at one end; a read error may be behind it. V usage is TRBV12-3 or TRBV12-4 and J usage is TRBJ2-7, with D possibly matching TRBD2 (6 bases). This CDR3 is 13 amino acids long. The CDR3 here is CASSLGGSYGQYF. The CDR3, as DNA: TGTGCCAGCAGTTTGGGAGGATCCTACGGGCAGTACTTC.

The chain combines TRBV18 with TRBJ2-1, with a weak D call TRBD2 (5 bases). Trimming took off 2 bases at V and 0 bases at J, with 17 bases between the two ends. Germline V gene data show CDR1 as KGHSH and CDR2 as LQKENI. This CDR3 spans 18 amino acids. CDR3 loop: CASSPEAGKRRSYNEQFF. CDR3 nucleotides: TGTGCCAGCTCACCAGAGGCAGGCAAGCGGCGCTCCTACAATGAGCAGTTCTTC.

Of note for this clonotype: A read error may explain this, as a much larger clone is one base away. The chain joins TRBV29-1 to TRBJ2-1, with D tentatively TRBD2 (7 bases). V lost 7 bases, J lost 10 bases, and 23 bases lay in between. CDR1 and CDR2 (germline): SQVTM, ANQGSEA. The length of the CDR3 is 14 residues. The CDR3 spells CSGGYGGPLREQFF. The CDR3 nucleotides are TGCAGCGGGGGGTACGGGGGGCCCTTAAGGGAGCAGTTCTTC.

This clonotype has just a few counts. The chain uses TRBV20-1 and TRBJ2-7, with TRBD1 matching 9 bases. This CDR3 is 13 amino acids long. The germline CDR1 and CDR2 sequences are DFQATT and SNEGSKA (reference sequence). V gave up 3 bases and J gave up 2 bases; unmatched junction bases: 2. The CDR3: CSASGQGTYEQYF. CDR3 coding DNA: TGCAGTGCTAGTGGACAGGGGACCTACGAGCAGTACTTC.

V is TRBV20-1 and J is TRBJ2-1; D unresolved. There are 12 residues in the CDR3. Trimming took 6 bases from V and 8 from J, leaving 14 bases between them. From germline, CDR1 is DFQATT and CDR2 SNEGSKA (reference sequence). The CDR3 region is CSAVENTDEQFF. CDR3 DNA sequence: TGCAGTGCCGTGGAAAATACGGATGAGCAGTTCTTC.

This clonotype was detected a few times. V usage is TRBV7-9 and J usage is TRBJ2-5; 11 bases fit TRBD1. With V trimmed by 1 base and J by 4 bases, 5 bases remained unmatched. CDR3 length: 16 residues. Germline V gene data show CDR1 as SEHNR and CDR2 as FQNEAQ (reference sequence). In DNA form, the CDR3 reads TGTGCCAGCAGCTTAGTACGGGGACAGGGGGGAGAGACCCAGTACTTC. This translates into CASSLVRGQGGETQYF.

This sequence joins TRBV7-2 and TRBJ1-4; maybe TRBD1 (6 bases). The CDR3 consists of 18 residues. Germline V lookup: CDR1 SGHTA, CDR2 FQGNSA. V shed 5 bases and J shed 12 bases, with 31 bases lying between them. The CDR3 DNA reads as TGTGCCAGCAGCCCCAGATGGTGGAGGGGGACATCGGGAGAGGAACTGTTTTTT. As protein: CASSPRWWRGTSGEELFF.

The rearrangement uses TRBV21-1 and TRBJ2-1; the table names TRBD2, a call not compared with the DNA. TRBV21-1 is annotated as a pseudogene. The CDR3 sequence is 16 residues long. CDR3 DNA sequence: TGTGCCAGCAGCAAAGAGGGCAGGAATGCCTACAATGAGCAGTTCTTC. Translation: CASSKEGRNAYNEQFF.

About this clonotype: One base away lies a much larger clone, so this may be a sequencing read error. This chain uses TRBV6-2 or TRBV6-3 with TRBJ2-5; maybe TRBD2 (6 bases). This CDR3 region has 14 residues. V gave up 5 bases and J gave up 11 bases, with 21 bases separating them. Germline-derived CDR1 and CDR2 are MNHEY and SVGEGT. This chain's CDR3 is CASSGPGLQDEQYF. CDR3 bases: TGTGCCAGCAGTGGACCGGGACTCCAGGATGAGCAGTACTTC.

The V and J genes are TRBV6-5 and TRBJ2-5; the D gene is possibly TRBD1 (5 bases). Trimming shortened V by 5 bases and J by 5 bases, and 12 bases separated the two germline ends. Germline CDR1 reads MNHEY; CDR2 reads SVGAGI. The CDR3 spans 13 residues. CDR3 in amino acids: CASSVGPWETQYF. CDR3 sequence (DNA): TGTGCCAGCAGTGTGGGGCCTTGGGAGACCCAGTACTTC.

The CDR3 DNA reads as TGCGCCAGCAGCCAAGCCTTCGGGGACAGCGCCTACGAGCAGTACTTC. This gives the protein CASSQAFGDSAYEQYF. The chain employs TRBV4-3 and TRBJ2-7; 7 nucleotides align to TRBD1. The V and J ends lost 1 base and 2 bases, in that order; junction bases with no gene match: 8. Germline CDR1 is LGHNA and CDR2 is YSLEER. CDR3 size: 16 residues.

The chain joins TRBV12-3 or TRBV12-4 to TRBJ2-2; no reliable D call. CDR3 size: 15 residues. Trimming took off 5 bases at V and 3 bases at J, with 13 bases between the two ends. This chain's CDR3 is CASSPQNTYTGELFF. The CDR3 coding sequence is TGTGCCAGCAGTCCCCAAAACACCTACACCGGGGAGCTGTTTTTT.

This clonotype was detected only a few times. This chain links TRBV27 with TRBJ2-3; D perhaps matches TRBD2 (6 bases). Germline lookup yields CDR1 MNHEY and CDR2 SMNVEV (reference sequence). The germline V and J ends were trimmed by 9 bases and 9 bases, with 16 bases remaining between them. CDR3 length: 12 residues. The CDR3 here is CASRGDPRTQYF. The CDR3 nucleotides are TGTGCCAGTCGCGGGGACCCTCGGACGCAGTATTTT.